Listed here is a single TCR beta chain. Antigen: not known. Measured with immunoSEQ multiplex PCR; TCRdb has only the in-frame clones, and not every one. This table has 50,000 to 65,000 clones, roughly 79% appearing once. The entry originates in a study of vaccination effects on CD4 cells after COVID-19. Study summary: Each participant received a vaccine that was either BNT162b2 or mRNA-1273, given as two doses.

The V end lost 3 bases, the J end lost 0 bases, and 12 bases lay between the germline ends. Germline CDR1 MNHNS, CDR2 SASEGT. CDR3 size: 17 residues. Expansion of antigen-specific CD4+ T cells with viral peptide pools was carried out by the ViraFEST assay before sequencing. Cultured cells yielded isolated CD4+ T cells after less than 11 days. Negative nucleocapsid antibody tests before and after vaccination confirmed no previous SARS-CoV-2 infection. Wells of around 2 million PBMC each were grown with 7.5 to 10 IU/ml IL-2 and around 10 ug/ml peptides. This clonotype was sampled from a human donor who received a COVID-19 vaccine. The sequencing here drew on CD4+ T cells from PBMCs cultured with HCoV-229E spike peptides, taken before COVID-19 vaccination. This chain joins TRBV6-1 and TRBJ2-6, with D tentatively TRBD1 (6 bases). The CDR3 spells CASSDGTTPSGANVLTF. For the CDR3, the DNA is TGTGCCAGCAGTGACGGGACAACACCCTCTGGGGCCAACGTCCTGACTTTC.